The 18 T cell receptor beta chains below all came from one sample that was sequenced in a study of blood T cell repertoires in COVID-19. The assay was immunoSEQ multiplex PCR, and TCRdb's table has in-frame clones only and misses some. The table shows 40,000 to 50,000 clones, with 77% occurring only once. Material: peripheral blood. The receptors derive from a woman between 65 and 79 years old with acute or convalescent COVID-19.

This clone has a handful of counts. Other nucleotide sequences in the sample specify the same CDR3. This rearrangement joins TRBV29-1 to TRBJ2-7, with TRBD1 as a possible D gene (5 bases). Germline assignment: CDR1 SQVTM and CDR2 ANQGSEA. The V and J ends lost 6 bases and 2 bases respectively, with 11 bases between them. CDR3 length equals 12 residues. CDR3 coding DNA: TGCAGCGTCGGGCAGGGCGCCTACGAGCAGTACTTC. Its translation: CSVGQGAYEQYF.

This chain links TRBV5-1 with TRBJ1-3; D may be TRBD1 (5 bases). Germline CDR1 and CDR2: SGHRS and YFSETQ. The CDR3 runs to 16 residues. Trimming shortened V by 2 bases and J by 1 base, and 13 bases separated the two germline ends. The CDR3 here is CASSFDSPWSGNTIYF. The CDR3, as DNA: TGCGCCAGCAGCTTTGACAGCCCCTGGTCTGGAAACACCATATATTTT.

The chain is built from TRBV7-2 and TRBJ2-7, with a weak D call TRBD1 (6 bases). The CDR3 is made up of 16 amino acids. Trimming stripped 5 bases from V and 3 bases from J, with 20 bases between. Germline V gives CDR1 SGHTA, CDR2 FQGNSA. CDR3 DNA: TGTGCCAGCAGCCATTTAGGACAGACAAGATACTACGAGCAGTACTTC. This sequence encodes CASSHLGQTRYYEQYF.

This sequence joins TRBV3-1 (or the pseudogene TRBV3-2) and TRBJ2-1; D possibly corresponds to TRBD2 (5 bases). Germline V gives CDR1 LGHDT, CDR2 YNNKEL (reference sequence). CDR3 size: 17 residues. Trimming stripped 1 base from V and 5 bases from J, with 18 bases between. The CDR3 nucleotides are TGTGCCAGCAGCCAAGGCCAGGACTTTGGGCTTCACAATGAGCAGTTCTTC. It translates to CASSQGQDFGLHNEQFF.

The genes are TRBV10-1 and TRBJ2-5; 12 positions match TRBD2. CDR3 length: 16 amino acids. CDR1 is WNHNN and CDR2 is SYGVQD in the germline V gene (reference sequence). V was clipped by 4 bases and J by 10 bases; unmatched bases: 13. The CDR3, as DNA: TGCGCCAGCAGTGCAGGGACTAGCGGGTACCAAGAGGTCCAGTACTTC. This sequence encodes CASSAGTSGYQEVQYF.

In this sample, this clone turned up a few times. CDR3 DNA: TGCGCCAGCAGTGAGCCGGGGGACCTTAACACCGGGGAGCTGTTTTTT. Protein: CASSEPGDLNTGELFF. The gene calls are TRBV10-2 and TRBJ2-2, with TRBD2 as a possible D gene (6 bases). This CDR3 has 16 amino acids. Trimming left V 2 bases short and J 2 bases short, with 12 bases between. The germline CDR1 and CDR2 sequences are WSHSY and SAAADI.

V gene TRBV27 combines with J gene TRBJ2-1; D ambiguous. Germline CDR1 MNHEY, CDR2 SMNVEV (reference sequence). This CDR3 region has 15 residues. The V end lost 5 bases, the J end lost 3 bases, and 14 bases lay between the germline ends. The CDR3 DNA is TGTGCCAGCAGTCCGCTGACATACCTCTACAATGAGCAGTTCTTC. It is translated as CASSPLTYLYNEQFF.

The CDR3 bases are TGCGCCAGCAGCTTGACTGGCGAGGGGGTCAATGAGCAGTTCTTC. Its translation is CASSLTGEGVNEQFF. The J gene is TRBJ2-1, the V gene TRBV5-1; D is possibly TRBD1 (6 bases). Germline assignment: CDR1 SGHRS and CDR2 YFSETQ. CDR3 length equals 15 residues. Trimming took 1 base from V and 6 from J, leaving 14 bases between them.

The rearrangement uses TRBV7-8 and TRBJ1-2; D call uncertain. Per the germline V gene, CDR1 is SGHVS and CDR2 is FQNEAQ. The CDR3 consists of 15 residues. V was trimmed by 1 base and J by 1 base, leaving 10 bases between them. CDR3: CASSLDRTVNYGYTF. The CDR3 region has the DNA TGTGCCAGCAGCTTAGATAGAACAGTTAACTATGGCTACACCTTC. The full variable domain, in which reference TRBV7-8 and TRBJ1-2 provide the parts outside the CDR3, is GAGVSQSPRYKVAKRGQDVALRCDPISGHVSLFWYQQALGQGPEFLTYFQNEAQLDKSGLPSDRFFAERPEGSVSTLKIQRTQQEDSAVYLCASSLDRTVNYGYTFGSGTRLTVV.

This rearrangement joins TRBV3-1 (or the pseudogene TRBV3-2) to TRBJ1-6; 7 nucleotides align to TRBD1. The germline V gene encodes CDR1 LGHDT and CDR2 YNNKEL (reference sequence). The trim removed 1 base at V and 10 bases at J, leaving 7 bases unmatched. The CDR3 has 15 amino acids. CDR3: CASSQGVTGNSPLHF. The CDR3 region has the DNA TGTGCCAGCAGCCAAGGCGTGACAGGGAACTCACCCCTCCACTTT.

V gene TRBV5-1 combines with J gene TRBJ2-7; possibly TRBD2 for D (6 bases). Trimming left V 5 bases short and J 3 bases short, with 15 bases between. There are 14 residues in the CDR3. CDR1 and CDR2 (germline): SGHRS, YFSETQ. The CDR3 DNA sequence: TGCGCCAGCAGTCCGGGGGTGGTTTTCTACGAGCAGTACTTC. Residues: CASSPGVVFYEQYF.

The J gene is TRBJ2-1, the V gene TRBV7-2; D is uncertain. Trimming removed 3 bases from V and 6 bases from J, with 9 bases in between. The CDR3 has 13 residues. Germline CDR1 and CDR2: SGHTA and FQGNSA. CDR3 DNA sequence: TGTGCCAGCAGCTTTAGCCTGAGCAATGAGCAGTTCTTC. As protein: CASSFSLSNEQFF.

The chain combines TRBV4-2 with TRBJ1-1; 9 bases are a match to TRBD1. CDR3 length: 17 residues. J gave up 1 base and V 0 bases, and 6 bases lay outside the gene matches. Germline CDR1 and CDR2: LGHNA and YNFKEQ. CDR3 sequence: CASSQDRTGVRNTEAFF. The CDR3 DNA sequence: TGTGCCAGCAGCCAAGACCGGACAGGGGTACGGAACACTGAAGCTTTCTTT.

This chain links TRBV19 with TRBJ1-5, with 8 bases fitting TRBD1. The V gene's germline CDR1 is LNHDA and CDR2 SQIVND (reference sequence). V gave up 6 bases and J gave up 5 bases; unmatched junction bases: 3. The CDR3 sequence is 13 residues long. The CDR3 is CASSADRDQPQHF. The CDR3 coding sequence is TGTGCCAGTAGCGCGGACAGGGATCAGCCCCAGCATTTT.

The rearrangement joins TRBV5-4 to TRBJ1-6; D gene unclear. V lost 0 bases and J 8 bases, leaving 12 bases between the germline ends. Germline V CDR1 and CDR2: SGHNT, YYREEE (reference sequence). The CDR3 loop spans 15 amino acids. DNA for the CDR3: TGTGCCAGCAGCTTGGAGAGCGGGGTTGATTCACCCCTCCACTTT. The encoded protein is CASSLESGVDSPLHF.

The DNA for the CDR3 is TGTGCCAGCAGCGTTTTAGCGGGGGGGCTTGATACGCAGTATTTT. Protein sequence: CASSVLAGGLDTQYF. The chain links TRBV9 to TRBJ2-3; 11 nucleotides match TRBD2. The germline V gene has CDR1 SGDLS and CDR2 YYNGEE. This CDR3 spans 15 amino acids. V gave up 2 bases and J gave up 6 bases; unmatched junction bases: 5.

This chain connects TRBV19 to TRBJ1-2; tentatively, D is TRBD1 (5 bases). Per germline, CDR1 LNHDA and CDR2 SQIVND (reference sequence). V lost 0 bases to trimming and J lost 4 bases, with 12 bases between them. This CDR3 spans 15 amino acids. The CDR3 protein is CASSIEETAVYGYTF. For the CDR3, the DNA is TGTGCCAGTAGTATAGAGGAGACAGCAGTCTATGGCTACACCTTC.

The chain recombines TRBV28 with TRBJ2-5; possible D gene TRBD2, 5 bases. Deletions cut 5 bases from V and 5 bases from J, with 15 bases between. The CDR3 length is 14 residues. Germline lookup yields CDR1 MDHEN and CDR2 SYDVKM. The CDR3 protein is CASSPRGVLETQYF. The CDR3 nucleotides are TGTGCCAGCAGTCCTCGGGGAGTCCTTGAGACCCAGTACTTC. Full variable domain (missing parts from reference TRBV28 and TRBJ2-5): DVKVTQSSRYLVKRTGEKVFLECVQDMDHENMFWYRQDPGLGLRLIYFSYDVKMKEKGDIPEGYSVSREKKERFSLILESASTNQTSMYLCASSPRGVLETQYFGPGTRLLVL.